Detailed here is one TCR beta chain. Its specificity is not known. The donors, nominally healthy at sampling, likely had unrecorded immune exposures. This sample is drawn from a study of cytomegalovirus exposure and HLA in healthy donors. Whole-study findings and limits: Being indistinguishable, some V segments were excluded, TRBV6-2 and TRBV6-3 among them.

PCR involved 60 Vbeta and 13 Jbeta primers. TCRdb's copy holds only in-frame clones and misses some; the assay was immunoSEQ multiplex PCR. The sample lists some 130,000 clones; approximately 78% were seen once. CDR1 and CDR2 (germline): MNHEY, SVGAGI. V shed 0 bases and J shed 0 bases, with 6 bases lying between them. This CDR3 has 15 residues. The receptor was derived from a woman aged 35 to 49 in good health and CMV-seropositive. Material for sequencing was PBMCs. The V call is TRBV6-5, the J call TRBJ2-4; D not certain. In DNA, the CDR3 is TGTGCCAGCAGTTACTCCCAACTAGCCAAAAACATTCAGTACTTC. It codes for CASSYSQLAKNIQYF.